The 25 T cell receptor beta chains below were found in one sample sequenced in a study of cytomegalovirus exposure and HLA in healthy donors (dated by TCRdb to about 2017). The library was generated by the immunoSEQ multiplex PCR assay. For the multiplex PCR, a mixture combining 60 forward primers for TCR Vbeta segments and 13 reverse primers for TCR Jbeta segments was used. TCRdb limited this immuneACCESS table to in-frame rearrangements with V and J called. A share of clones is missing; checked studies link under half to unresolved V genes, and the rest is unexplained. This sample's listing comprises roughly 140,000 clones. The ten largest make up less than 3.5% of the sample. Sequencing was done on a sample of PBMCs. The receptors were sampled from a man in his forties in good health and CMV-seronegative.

The CDR3 bases are TGTGCCACCAGCAGAGATGGTGGACAGGTCACCGGGGAGCTGTTTTTT. It specifies CATSRDGGQVTGELFF. V usage is TRBV15 and J usage is TRBJ2-2; 7 bases are a match to TRBD1. The germline gives CDR1 LNHNV, CDR2 YYDKDF (reference sequence). This CDR3 has 16 amino acids. V was clipped by 0 bases and J by 4 bases; unmatched bases: 5.

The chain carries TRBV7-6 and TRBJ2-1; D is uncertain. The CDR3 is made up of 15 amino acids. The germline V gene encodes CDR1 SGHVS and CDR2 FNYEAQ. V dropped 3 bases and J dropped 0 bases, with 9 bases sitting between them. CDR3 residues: CASSFPWSSYNEQFF. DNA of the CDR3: TGTGCCAGCAGCTTTCCCTGGAGCTCCTACAATGAGCAGTTCTTC. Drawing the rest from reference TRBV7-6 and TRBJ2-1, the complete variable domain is GAGVSQSPRYKVTKRGQDVALRCDPISGHVSLYWYRQALGQGPEFLTYFNYEAQQDKSGLPNDRFSAERPEGSISTLTIQRTEQRDSAMYRCASSFPWSSYNEQFFGPGTRLTVL.

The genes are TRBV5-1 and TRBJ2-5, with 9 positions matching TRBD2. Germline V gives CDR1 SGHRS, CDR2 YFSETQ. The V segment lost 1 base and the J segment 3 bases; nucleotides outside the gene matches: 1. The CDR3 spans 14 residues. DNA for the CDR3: TGCGCCAGCAGCTTGTCTAGCGGGGAAGAGACCCAGTACTTC. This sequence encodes CASSLSSGEETQYF.

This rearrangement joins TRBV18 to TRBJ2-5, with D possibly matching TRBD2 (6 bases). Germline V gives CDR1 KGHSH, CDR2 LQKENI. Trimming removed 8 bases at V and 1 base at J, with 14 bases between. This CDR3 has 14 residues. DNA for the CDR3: TGTGCCAGCACCCGGATGGGGGGCCAAGAGACCCAGTACTTC. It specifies CASTRMGGQETQYF.

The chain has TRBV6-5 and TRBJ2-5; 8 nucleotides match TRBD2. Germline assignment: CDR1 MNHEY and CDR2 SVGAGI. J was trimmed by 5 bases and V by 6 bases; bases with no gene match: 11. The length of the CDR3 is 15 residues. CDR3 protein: CASSPTGGDGETQYF. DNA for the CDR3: TGTGCCAGCAGCCCAACCGGGGGGGACGGGGAGACCCAGTACTTC.

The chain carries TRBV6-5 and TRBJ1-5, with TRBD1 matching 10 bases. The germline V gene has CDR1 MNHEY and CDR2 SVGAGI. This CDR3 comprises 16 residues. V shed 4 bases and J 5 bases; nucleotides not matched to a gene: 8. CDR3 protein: CASSSQDRGAHQPQHF. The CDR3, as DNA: TGTGCCAGCAGTTCCCAGGACAGGGGGGCCCATCAGCCCCAGCATTTT.

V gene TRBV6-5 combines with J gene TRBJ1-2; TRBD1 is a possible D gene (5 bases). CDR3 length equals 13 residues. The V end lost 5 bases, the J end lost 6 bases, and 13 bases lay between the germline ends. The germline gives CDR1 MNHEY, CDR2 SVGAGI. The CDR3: CASSPSGIDGYTF. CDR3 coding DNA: TGTGCCAGCAGTCCGTCAGGGATCGATGGCTACACCTTC.

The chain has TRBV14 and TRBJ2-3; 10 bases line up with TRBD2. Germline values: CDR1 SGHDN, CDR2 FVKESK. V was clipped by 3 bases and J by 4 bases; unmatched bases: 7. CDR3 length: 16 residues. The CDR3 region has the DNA TGTGCCAGCAGCCAGCTAGCGGGGGTAGGTCCAGATACGCAGTATTTT. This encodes CASSQLAGVGPDTQYF.

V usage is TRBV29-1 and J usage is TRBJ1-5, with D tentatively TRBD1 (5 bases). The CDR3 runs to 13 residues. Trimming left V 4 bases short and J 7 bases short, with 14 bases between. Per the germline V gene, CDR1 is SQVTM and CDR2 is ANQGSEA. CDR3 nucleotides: TGCAGCGTTGGGGGGGACCTACTACAGCCCCAGCATTTT. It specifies CSVGGDLLQPQHF.

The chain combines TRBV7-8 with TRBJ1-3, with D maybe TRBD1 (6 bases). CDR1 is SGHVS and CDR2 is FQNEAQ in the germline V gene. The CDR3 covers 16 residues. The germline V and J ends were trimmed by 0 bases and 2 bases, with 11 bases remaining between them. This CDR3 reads CASSLAAGATGNTIYF. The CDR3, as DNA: TGTGCCAGCAGCTTAGCCGCGGGGGCAACTGGAAACACCATATATTTT.

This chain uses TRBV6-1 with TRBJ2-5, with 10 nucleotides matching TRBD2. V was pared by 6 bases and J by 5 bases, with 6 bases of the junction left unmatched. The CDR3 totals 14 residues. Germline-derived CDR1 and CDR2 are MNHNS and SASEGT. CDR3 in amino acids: CASSPTSGRETQYF. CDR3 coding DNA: TGTGCCAGCAGCCCGACTAGCGGGCGGGAGACCCAGTACTTC.

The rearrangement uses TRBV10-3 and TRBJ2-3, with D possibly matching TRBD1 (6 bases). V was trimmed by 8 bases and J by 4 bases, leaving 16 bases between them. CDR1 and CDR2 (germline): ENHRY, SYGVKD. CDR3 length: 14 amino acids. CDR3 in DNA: TGTGCCATCGCTCAGGGGAGTGTTTCAGATACGCAGTATTTT. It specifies CAIAQGSVSDTQYF.

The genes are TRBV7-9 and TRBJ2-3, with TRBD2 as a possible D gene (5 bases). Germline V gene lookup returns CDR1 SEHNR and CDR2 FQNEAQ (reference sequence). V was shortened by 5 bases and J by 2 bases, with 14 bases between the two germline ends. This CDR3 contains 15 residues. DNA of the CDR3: TGTGCCAGCAGCCCTCCCGGGATCTCCACAGATACGCAGTATTTT. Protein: CASSPPGISTDTQYF.

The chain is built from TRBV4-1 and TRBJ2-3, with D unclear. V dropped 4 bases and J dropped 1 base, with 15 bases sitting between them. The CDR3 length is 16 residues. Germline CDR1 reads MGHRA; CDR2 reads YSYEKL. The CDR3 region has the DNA TGCGCCAGCAGCCCAAACGTGATTCCAGGCACAGATACGCAGTATTTT. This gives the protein CASSPNVIPGTDTQYF.

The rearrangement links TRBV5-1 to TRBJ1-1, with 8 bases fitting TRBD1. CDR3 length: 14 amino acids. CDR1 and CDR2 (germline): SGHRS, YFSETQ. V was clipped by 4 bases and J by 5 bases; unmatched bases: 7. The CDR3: CASSHNRGGTEAFF. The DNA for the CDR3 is TGCGCCAGCAGCCACAACAGGGGGGGGACTGAAGCTTTCTTT.

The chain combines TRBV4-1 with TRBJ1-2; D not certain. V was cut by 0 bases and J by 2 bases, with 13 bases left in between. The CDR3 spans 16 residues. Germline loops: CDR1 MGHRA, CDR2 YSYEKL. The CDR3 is CASSQDRVTPNYGYTF. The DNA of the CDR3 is TGCGCCAGCAGCCAAGATCGTGTTACACCCAACTATGGCTACACCTTC.

CDR3 sequence (DNA): TGTGCCAGCAGCCCACCGGGAGTAAACACTGAAGCTTTCTTT. This gives the protein CASSPPGVNTEAFF. The chain uses TRBV6-6 and TRBJ1-1; D call uncertain. This CDR3 comprises 14 residues. Trimming took off 6 bases at V and 2 bases at J, with 13 bases between the two ends. Germline values: CDR1 MNHNY, CDR2 SVGAGI (reference sequence).

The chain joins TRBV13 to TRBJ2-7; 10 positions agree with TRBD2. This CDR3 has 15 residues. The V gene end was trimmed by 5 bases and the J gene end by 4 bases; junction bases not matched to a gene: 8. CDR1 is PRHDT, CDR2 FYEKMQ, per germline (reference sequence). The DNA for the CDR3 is TGTGCCAGCAGCCGGGGACTAGCGAGATCATACGAGCAGTACTTC. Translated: CASSRGLARSYEQYF.

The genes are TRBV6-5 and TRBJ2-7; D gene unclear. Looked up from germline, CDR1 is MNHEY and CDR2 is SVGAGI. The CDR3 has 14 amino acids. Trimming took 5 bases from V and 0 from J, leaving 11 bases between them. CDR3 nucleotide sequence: TGTGCCAGCAGTCCATTCTACAGCTCCTACGAGCAGTACTTC. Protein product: CASSPFYSSYEQYF.

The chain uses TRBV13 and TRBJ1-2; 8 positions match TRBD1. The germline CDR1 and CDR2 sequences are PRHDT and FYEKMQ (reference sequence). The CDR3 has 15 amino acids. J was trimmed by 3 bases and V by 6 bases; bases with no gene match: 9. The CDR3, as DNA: TGTGCCAGCAGTCGTGGACAGGGTTCTTACTATGGCTACACCTTC. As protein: CASSRGQGSYYGYTF.

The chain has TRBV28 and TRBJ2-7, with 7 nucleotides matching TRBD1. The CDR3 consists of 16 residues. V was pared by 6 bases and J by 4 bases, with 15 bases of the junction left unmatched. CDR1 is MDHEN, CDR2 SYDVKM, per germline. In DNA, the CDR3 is TGTGCCAGCAGACCCCCCCGGGACAGCGCGAGATACGAGCAGTACTTC. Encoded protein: CASRPPRDSARYEQYF. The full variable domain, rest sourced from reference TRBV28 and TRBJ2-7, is DVKVTQSSRYLVKRTGEKVFLECVQDMDHENMFWYRQDPGLGLRLIYFSYDVKMKEKGDIPEGYSVSREKKERFSLILESASTNQTSMYLCASRPPRDSARYEQYFGPGTRLTVT.

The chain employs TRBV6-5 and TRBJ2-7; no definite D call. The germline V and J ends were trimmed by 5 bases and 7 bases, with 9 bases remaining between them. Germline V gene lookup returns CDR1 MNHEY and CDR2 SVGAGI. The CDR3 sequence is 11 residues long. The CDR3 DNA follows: TGTGCCAGCAGTCAGCCCGGGGAGCAGTACTTC. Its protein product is CASSQPGEQYF.

CDR3 protein: CASSIGGTRGRLEQYF. CDR3 in DNA: TGTGCCAGTAGTATAGGGGGGACTAGGGGCCGTCTCGAGCAGTACTTC. The chain is built from TRBV19 and TRBJ2-7; 8 bases line up with TRBD2. Trimming took 1 base from V and 6 from J; bases not matched to a gene: 11. Germline CDR1 and CDR2: LNHDA and SQIVND (reference sequence). This CDR3 is built from 16 residues.

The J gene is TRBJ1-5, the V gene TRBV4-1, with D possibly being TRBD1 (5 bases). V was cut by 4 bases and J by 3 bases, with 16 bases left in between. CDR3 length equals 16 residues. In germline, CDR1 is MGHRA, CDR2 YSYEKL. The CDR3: CASSPTSPGINQPQHF. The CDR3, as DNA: TGCGCCAGCAGCCCTACCTCTCCAGGGATCAATCAGCCCCAGCATTTT.

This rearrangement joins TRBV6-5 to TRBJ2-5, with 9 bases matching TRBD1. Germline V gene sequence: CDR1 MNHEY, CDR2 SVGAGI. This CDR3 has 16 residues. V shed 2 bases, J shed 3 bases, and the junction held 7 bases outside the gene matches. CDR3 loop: CASSYGGQGMEETQYF. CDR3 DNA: TGTGCCAGCAGTTACGGGGGACAGGGCATGGAAGAGACCCAGTACTTC.